Below, 3 T cell receptor beta chains from the same sample are listed, as sequenced in a study of blood T cells in healthy people across ages (dated by TCRdb to about 2015). Library preparation was by 5' RACE. Sequencing took place on an Illumina HiSeq 2500. A second roughly 7 to 12 cycle PCR used a sample-barcoded 5' primer and a J-beta primer mix. Through fastp at Q25 and MiXCR, TCRdb rebuilt clones from the public reads, retaining in-frame beta chains. Each CDR3 protein appears once, grouped with its most common genes and DNA. The sample includes approximately 830,000 distinct CDR3 sequences, with about 62% observed a single time. The top ten clones comprise roughly a quarter of the sample. Material: blood. These receptor sequences come from a man aged 30-40 years in good health.

The chain recombines TRBV27 with TRBJ2-3; weak D call: TRBD2 (7 bases). This CDR3 has 15 residues. Trimming took off 3 bases at V and 5 bases at J, with 15 bases between the two ends. Per the germline V gene, CDR1 is MNHEY and CDR2 is SMNVEV (reference sequence). The CDR3 spells CASSFWGGGEDTQYF. CDR3 coding DNA: TGTGCCAGCAGTTTTTGGGGGGGGGGCGAAGATACGCAGTATTTT.

The sample holds a few counts of this clonotype. The chain combines TRBV12-3 or TRBV12-4 with TRBJ2-1, with D unclear. The J call is doubtful: the DNA matches TRBJ2-7 better. The CDR3 extends over 14 amino acids. CDR3 in DNA: TGTGCCAGCCAAATGACGGTCTCCTACAATGAGCAGTACTTC. Encoded protein: CASQMTVSYNEQYF.

The V call is TRBV7-9, the J call TRBJ1-4, with D unresolved. V was shortened by 3 bases and J by 8 bases, with 7 bases between the two germline ends. The CDR3 sequence is 12 residues long. CDR1 SEHNR and CDR2 FQNEAQ come from the germline V gene (reference sequence). The CDR3 DNA reads TGTGCCAGCAGCTTCGGCCGGGAAAAACTGTTTTTT. Its protein is CASSFGREKLFF.